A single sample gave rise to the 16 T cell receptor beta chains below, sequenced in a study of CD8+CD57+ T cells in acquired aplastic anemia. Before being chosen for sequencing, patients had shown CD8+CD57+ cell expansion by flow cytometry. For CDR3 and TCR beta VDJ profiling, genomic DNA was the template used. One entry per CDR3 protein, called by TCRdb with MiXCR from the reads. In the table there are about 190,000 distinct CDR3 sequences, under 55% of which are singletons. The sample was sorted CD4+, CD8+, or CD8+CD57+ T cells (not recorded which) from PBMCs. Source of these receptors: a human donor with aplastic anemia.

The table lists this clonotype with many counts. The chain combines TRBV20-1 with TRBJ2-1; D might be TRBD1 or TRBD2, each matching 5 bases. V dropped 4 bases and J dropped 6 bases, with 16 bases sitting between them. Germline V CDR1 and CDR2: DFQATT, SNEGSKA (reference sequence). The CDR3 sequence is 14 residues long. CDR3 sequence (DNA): TGCAGTGCTAAAAGTGGGAGAAGGGGCAATGAGCAGTTCTTC. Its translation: CSAKSGRRGNEQFF.

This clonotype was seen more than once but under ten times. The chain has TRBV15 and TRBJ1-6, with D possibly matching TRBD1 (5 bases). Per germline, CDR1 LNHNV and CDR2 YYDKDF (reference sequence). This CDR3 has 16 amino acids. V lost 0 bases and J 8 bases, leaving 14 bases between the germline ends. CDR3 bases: TGTGCCACCAGCAGAGATCCGGGACGGGGATATTCACCCCTCCACTTT. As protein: CATSRDPGRGYSPLHF.

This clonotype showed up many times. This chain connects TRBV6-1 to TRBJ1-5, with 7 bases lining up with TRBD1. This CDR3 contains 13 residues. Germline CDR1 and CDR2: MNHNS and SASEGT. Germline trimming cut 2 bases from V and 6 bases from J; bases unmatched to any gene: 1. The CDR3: CASSEYRGQPQHF. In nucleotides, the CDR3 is TGTGCCAGCAGTGAATACAGGGGTCAGCCCCAGCATTTT.

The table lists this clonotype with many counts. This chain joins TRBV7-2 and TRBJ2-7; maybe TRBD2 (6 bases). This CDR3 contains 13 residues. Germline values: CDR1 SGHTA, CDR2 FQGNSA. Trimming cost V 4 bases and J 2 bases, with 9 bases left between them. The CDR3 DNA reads TGTGCCAGCAGCTCCACTAGCCCCTACGAGCAGTACTTC. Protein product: CASSSTSPYEQYF.

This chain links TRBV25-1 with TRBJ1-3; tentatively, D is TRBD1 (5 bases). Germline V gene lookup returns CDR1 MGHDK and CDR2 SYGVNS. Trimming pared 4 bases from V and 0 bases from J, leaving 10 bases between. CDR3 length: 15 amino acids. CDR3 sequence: CASSGRQYSGNTIYF. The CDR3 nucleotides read TGTGCCAGCAGTGGCCGACAGTACTCTGGAAACACCATATATTTT.

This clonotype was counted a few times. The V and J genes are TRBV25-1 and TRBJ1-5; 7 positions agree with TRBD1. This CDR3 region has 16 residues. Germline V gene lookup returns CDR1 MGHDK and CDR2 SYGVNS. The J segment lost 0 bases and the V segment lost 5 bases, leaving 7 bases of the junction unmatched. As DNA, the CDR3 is TGTGCCAGCAGTACCGGGACAGTCTTTAGCAATCAGCCCCAGCATTTT. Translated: CASSTGTVFSNQPQHF.

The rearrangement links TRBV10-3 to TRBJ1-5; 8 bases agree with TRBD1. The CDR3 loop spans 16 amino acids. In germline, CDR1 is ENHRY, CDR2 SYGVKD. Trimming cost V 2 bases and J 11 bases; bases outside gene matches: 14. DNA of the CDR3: TGTGCCATCAGTGAGCACTCCGGGACAGGACAAGAGACCCAGCATTTT. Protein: CAISEHSGTGQETQHF.

This chain's CDR3 is CSASQLPYGYTF. The DNA for the CDR3 is TGCAGTGCGTCCCAGCTACCCTATGGCTACACCTTC. The chain employs TRBV20-1 and TRBJ1-2; the D is unclear. With 6 bases removed from V and 4 bases from J, the gap between germline ends came to 12 bases. The CDR3 is made up of 12 amino acids. The germline V gene has CDR1 DFQATT and CDR2 SNEGSKA (reference sequence).

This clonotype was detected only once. CDR3 bases: TGCAGTGCTAGGGGACTAGCGGGGCTAGAGCAGTTCTTC. This gives the protein CSARGLAGLEQFF. The rearrangement links TRBV20-1 to TRBJ2-1; 13 nucleotides agree with TRBD2. Losses at the gene ends were 3 bases for V and 10 bases for J; bases not matched to a gene: 3. The CDR3 spans 13 residues. CDR1 is DFQATT, CDR2 SNEGSKA, per germline (reference sequence).

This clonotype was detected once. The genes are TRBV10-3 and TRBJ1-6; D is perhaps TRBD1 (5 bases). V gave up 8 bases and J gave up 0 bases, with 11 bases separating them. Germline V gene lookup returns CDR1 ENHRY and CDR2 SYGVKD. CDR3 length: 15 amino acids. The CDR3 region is CAIAEDISYNSPLHF. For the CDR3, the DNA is TGTGCCATCGCCGAGGACATCTCCTATAATTCACCCCTCCACTTT.

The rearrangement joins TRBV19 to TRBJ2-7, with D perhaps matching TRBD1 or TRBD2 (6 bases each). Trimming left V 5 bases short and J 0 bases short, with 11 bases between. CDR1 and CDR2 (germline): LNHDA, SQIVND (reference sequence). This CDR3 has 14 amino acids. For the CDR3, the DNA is TGTGCCAGTAGTGGTAGGGGGGCCTCCTACGAGCAGTACTTC. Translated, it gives CASSGRGASYEQYF. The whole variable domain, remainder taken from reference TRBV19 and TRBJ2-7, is DGGITQSPKYLFRKEGQNVTLSCEQNLNHDAMYWYRQDPGQGLRLIYYSQIVNDFQKGDIAEGYSVSREKKESFPLTVTSAQKNPTAFYLCASSGRGASYEQYFGPGTRLTVT.

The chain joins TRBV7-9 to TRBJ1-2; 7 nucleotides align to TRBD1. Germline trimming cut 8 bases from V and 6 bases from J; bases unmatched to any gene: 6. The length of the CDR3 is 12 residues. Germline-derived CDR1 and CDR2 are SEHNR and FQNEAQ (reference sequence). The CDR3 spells CASGSGGHGYTF. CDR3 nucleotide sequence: TGTGCCAGCGGCTCAGGGGGTCATGGCTACACCTTC.

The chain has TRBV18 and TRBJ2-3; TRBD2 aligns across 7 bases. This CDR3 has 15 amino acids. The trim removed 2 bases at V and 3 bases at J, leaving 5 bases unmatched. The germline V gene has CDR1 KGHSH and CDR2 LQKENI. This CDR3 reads CASSPESSGTDTQYF. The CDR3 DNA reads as TGTGCCAGCTCACCAGAGTCTAGCGGTACAGATACGCAGTATTTT. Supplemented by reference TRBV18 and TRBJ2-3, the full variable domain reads NAGVMQNPRHLVRRRGQEARLRCSPMKGHSHVYWYRQLPEEGLKFMVYLQKENIIDESGMPKERFSAEFPKEGPSILRIQQVVRGDSAAYFCASSPESSGTDTQYFGPGTRLTVL.

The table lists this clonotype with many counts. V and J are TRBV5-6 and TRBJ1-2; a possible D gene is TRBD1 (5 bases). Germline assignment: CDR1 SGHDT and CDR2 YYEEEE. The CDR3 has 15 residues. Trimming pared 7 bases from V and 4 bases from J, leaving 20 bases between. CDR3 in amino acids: CASLDQGGASYGYTF. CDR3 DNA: TGTGCCAGCTTGGACCAGGGAGGGGCTAGCTATGGCTACACCTTC. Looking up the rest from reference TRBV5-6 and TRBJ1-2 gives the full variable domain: DAGVTQSPTHLIKTRGQQVTLRCSPKSGHDTVSWYQQALGQGPQFIFQYYEEEERQRGNFPDRFSGHQFPNYSSELNVNALLLGDSALYLCASLDQGGASYGYTFGSGTRLTVV.

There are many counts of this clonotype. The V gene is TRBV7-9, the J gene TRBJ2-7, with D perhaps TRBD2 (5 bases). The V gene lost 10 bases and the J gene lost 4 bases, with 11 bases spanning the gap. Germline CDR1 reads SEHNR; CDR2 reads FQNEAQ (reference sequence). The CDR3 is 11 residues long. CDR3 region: CATLRGYEQYF. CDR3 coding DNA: TGTGCCACGCTGCGCGGGTACGAGCAGTACTTC.

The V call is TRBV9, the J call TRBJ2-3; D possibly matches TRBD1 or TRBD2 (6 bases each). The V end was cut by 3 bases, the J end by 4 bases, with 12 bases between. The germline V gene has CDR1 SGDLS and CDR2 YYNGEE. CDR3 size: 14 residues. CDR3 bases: TGTGCCAGCAGCGCTTACAGGGAGGCAGATACGCAGTATTTT. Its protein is CASSAYREADTQYF.